This T cell receptor beta chain stems from a study of spatial heterogeneity in lung cancer. Time point of the sample: sample taken at primary tumor resection. Whole RNA from tumor, nontumor lung or frozen PBMC was sequenced unsorted. Just over 70 TRACERx patients with early, untreated non-small cell lung cancer donated samples. TCRdb redid the calling of the 5' RACE reads with MiXCR, one entry per CDR3 protein. The table has about 40,000 distinct CDR3 sequences, approximately 5.2% seen once. The table lists this clonotype with a few counts. The antigen is unknown. General observations from the study: The study found ubiquitous expanded tumor TCRs in blood more at resection than follow-up.

The CDR3 totals 15 residues. Germline V lookup: CDR1 SGHKS, CDR2 YYEKEE (reference sequence). Trimming removed 0 bases from V and 7 bases from J; junction bases left unmatched: 6. The chain employs TRBV5-5 and TRBJ2-1, with 8 bases fitting TRBD1. The material was PBMCs, obtained at surgery. This clonotype was obtained from a female donor with early-stage non-small cell lung cancer. Here the CDR3 reads CASSLAGGGGNEQFF. In DNA, the CDR3 is TGTGCCAGCAGCTTGGCAGGGGGCGGCGGGAATGAGCAGTTCTTC.